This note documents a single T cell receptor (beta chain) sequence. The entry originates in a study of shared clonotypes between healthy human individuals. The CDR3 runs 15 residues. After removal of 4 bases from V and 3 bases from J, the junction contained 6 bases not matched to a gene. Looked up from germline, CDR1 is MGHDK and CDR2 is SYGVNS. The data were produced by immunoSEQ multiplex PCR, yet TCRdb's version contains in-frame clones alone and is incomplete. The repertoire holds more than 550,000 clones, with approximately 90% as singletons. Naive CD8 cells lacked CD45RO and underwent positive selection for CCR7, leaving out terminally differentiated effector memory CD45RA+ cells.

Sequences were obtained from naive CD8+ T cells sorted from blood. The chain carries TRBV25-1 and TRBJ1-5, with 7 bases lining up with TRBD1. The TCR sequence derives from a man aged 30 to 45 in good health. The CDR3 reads CASSGGTVFNQPQHF. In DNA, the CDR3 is TGTGCCAGCAGTGGCGGGACAGTATTCAATCAGCCCCAGCATTTT.